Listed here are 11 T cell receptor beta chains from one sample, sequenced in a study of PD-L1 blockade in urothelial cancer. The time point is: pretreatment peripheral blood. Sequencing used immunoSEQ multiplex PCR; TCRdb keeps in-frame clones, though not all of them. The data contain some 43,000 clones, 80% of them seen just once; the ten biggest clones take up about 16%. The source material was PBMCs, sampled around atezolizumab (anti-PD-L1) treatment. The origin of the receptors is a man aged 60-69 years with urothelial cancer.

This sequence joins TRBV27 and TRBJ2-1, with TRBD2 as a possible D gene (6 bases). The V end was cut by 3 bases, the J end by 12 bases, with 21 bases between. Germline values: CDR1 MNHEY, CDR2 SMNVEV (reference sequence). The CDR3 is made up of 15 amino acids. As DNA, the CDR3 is TGTGCCAGCAGTTTTCGGCGGGATATGGCGTCTGGGCAGTTCTTC. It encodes CASSFRRDMASGQFF.

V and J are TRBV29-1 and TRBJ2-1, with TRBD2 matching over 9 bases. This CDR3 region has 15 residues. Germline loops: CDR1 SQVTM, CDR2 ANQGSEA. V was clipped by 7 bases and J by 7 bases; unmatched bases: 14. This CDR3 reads CSAKPIAGAGNEQFF. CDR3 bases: TGCAGCGCTAAACCTATAGCGGGAGCGGGTAATGAGCAGTTCTTC.

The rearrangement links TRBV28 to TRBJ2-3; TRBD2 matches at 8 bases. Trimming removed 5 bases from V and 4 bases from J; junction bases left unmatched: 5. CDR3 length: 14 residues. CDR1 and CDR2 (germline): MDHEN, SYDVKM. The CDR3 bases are TGTGCCAGCAGTAGAACGCGGGAGGCAGATACGCAGTATTTT. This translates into CASSRTREADTQYF.

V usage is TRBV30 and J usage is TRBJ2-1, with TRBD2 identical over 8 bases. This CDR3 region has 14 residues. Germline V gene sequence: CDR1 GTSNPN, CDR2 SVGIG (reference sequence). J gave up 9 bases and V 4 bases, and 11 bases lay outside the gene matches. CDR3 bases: TGTGCCTGGAAGATCAGCGGGAGTTCTACTGAGCAGTTCTTC. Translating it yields CAWKISGSSTEQFF. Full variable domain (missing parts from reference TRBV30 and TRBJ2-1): SQTIHQWPATLVQPVGSPLSLECTVEGTSNPNLYWYRQAAGRGLQLLFYSVGIGQISSEVPQNLSASRPQDRQFILSSKKLLLSDSGFYLCAWKISGSSTEQFFGPGTRLTVL.

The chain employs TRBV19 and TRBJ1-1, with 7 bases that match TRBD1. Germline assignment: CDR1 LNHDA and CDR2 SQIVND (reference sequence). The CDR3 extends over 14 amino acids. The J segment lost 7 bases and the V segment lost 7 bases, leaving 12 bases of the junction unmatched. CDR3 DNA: TGTGCCAGTACCCCAGGTAGGGGGCTCTATGAAGCTTTCTTT. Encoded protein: CASTPGRGLYEAFF.

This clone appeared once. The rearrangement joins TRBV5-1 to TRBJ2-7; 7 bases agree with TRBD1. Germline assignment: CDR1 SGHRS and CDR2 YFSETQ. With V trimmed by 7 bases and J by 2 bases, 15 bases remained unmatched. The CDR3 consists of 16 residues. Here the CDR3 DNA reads TGCGCCAGCCTCTCCCCCAGGGGGACACGACCCTACGAGCAGTACTTC. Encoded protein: CASLSPRGTRPYEQYF.

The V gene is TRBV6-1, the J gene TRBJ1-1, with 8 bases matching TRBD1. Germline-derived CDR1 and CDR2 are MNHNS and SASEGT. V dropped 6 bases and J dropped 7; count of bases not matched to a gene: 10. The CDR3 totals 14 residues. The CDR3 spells CASRDGTGRFEAFF. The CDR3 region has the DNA TGTGCCAGCAGAGACGGGACAGGAAGATTTGAAGCTTTCTTT.

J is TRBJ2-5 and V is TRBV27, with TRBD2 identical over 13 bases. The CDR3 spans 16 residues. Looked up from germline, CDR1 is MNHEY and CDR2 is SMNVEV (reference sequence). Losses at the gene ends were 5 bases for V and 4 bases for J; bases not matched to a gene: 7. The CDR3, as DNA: TGTGCCAGCAGTCTCGGACTAGCGGGGGTCCCAGAGACCCAGTACTTC. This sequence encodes CASSLGLAGVPETQYF.

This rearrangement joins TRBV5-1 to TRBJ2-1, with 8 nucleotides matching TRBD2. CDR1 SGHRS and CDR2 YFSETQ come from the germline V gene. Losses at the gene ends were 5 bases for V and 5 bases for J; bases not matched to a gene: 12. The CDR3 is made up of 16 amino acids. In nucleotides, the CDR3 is TGCGCCAGCAGGACGGCAATCGCGGGGGGAAACAATGAGCAGTTCTTC. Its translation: CASRTAIAGGNNEQFF.

CDR3 DNA sequence: TGTGCCAGTAGTACAGAGATGACAGCTAACTATGGCTACACCTTC. Its translation is CASSTEMTANYGYTF. This rearrangement joins TRBV19 to TRBJ1-2, with a possible D match to TRBD1 (5 bases). The V end lost 4 bases, the J end lost 0 bases, and 12 bases lay between the germline ends. There are 15 residues in the CDR3. CDR1 and CDR2 (germline): LNHDA, SQIVND (reference sequence).

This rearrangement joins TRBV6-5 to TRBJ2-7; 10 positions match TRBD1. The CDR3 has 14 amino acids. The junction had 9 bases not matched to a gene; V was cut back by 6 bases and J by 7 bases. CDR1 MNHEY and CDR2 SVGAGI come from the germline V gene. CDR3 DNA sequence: TGTGCCAGCAGCGCCGGGACAGGGGTCTGGGAGCAGTACTTC. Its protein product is CASSAGTGVWEQYF.